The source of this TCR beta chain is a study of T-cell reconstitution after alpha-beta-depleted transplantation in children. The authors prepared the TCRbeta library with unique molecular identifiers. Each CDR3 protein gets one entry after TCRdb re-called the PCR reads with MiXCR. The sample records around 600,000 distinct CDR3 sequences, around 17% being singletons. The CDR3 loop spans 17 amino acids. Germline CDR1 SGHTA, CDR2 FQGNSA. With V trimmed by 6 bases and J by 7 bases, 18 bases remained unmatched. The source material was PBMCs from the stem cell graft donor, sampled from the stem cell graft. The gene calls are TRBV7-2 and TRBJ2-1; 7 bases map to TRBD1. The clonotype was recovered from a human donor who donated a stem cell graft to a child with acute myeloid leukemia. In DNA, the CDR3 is TGTGCCAGCAGACAAACGACTGACAGGGTAGGCAAGAATGAGCAGTTCTTC. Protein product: CASRQTTDRVGKNEQFF.